This T cell receptor (beta chain) appears in the sequencing data of a study of blood T cells in healthy people across ages. Alongside a J-beta primer mix, a sample-barcoded 5' primer served in a second PCR lasting about 6 to 11 cycles. Each single sample gave us at least 3 million CDR3-containing paired-end reads. TCRdb itself ran the 5' RACE reads through MiXCR, one entry per CDR3 protein. The table shows more than 800,000 distinct CDR3 sequences, with under 35% occurring only once. Germline V gene lookup returns CDR1 DFQATT and CDR2 SNEGSKA (reference sequence). There are 13 residues in the CDR3. Unmatched junction bases numbered 8, after V lost 6 bases and J lost 3 bases. Every participating donor contributed about 10 milliliters of peripheral blood through a draw. This clonotype appeared many times.

The rearrangement joins TRBV20-1 to TRBJ2-7; TRBD1 matches at 7 bases. The TCR originated in a woman aged 80 or over in good health. The source material was blood. CDR3 sequence: CSARQGVGYEQYF. In DNA, the CDR3 is TGCAGTGCAAGACAGGGAGTGGGCTACGAGCAGTACTTC.